This entry concerns a single T cell receptor beta chain. This CDR3 has 14 residues. Per the germline V gene, CDR1 is MNHEY and CDR2 is SVGEGT. Between the trimmed V and J ends, which lost 10 bases and 1 base, there was a span of 13 bases. This record comes from a study of identical twins. TCRdb itself ran the 5' RACE reads through MiXCR, one entry per CDR3 protein. The sample records under 250,000 distinct CDR3 sequences, more than 9.5% being singletons. The data also belong to a second study, concerning yellow fever vaccine responses in identical twins.

The rearrangement uses TRBV6-2 or TRBV6-3 and TRBJ2-2; D possibly corresponds to TRBD2 (5 bases). This receptor was identified in a woman aged 18-30 years in good health. Source material: memory (CD45RO+) T cells sorted from blood. The CDR3 nucleotides are TGTGCCATCCGGAATACTAGGAACACCGGGGAGCTGTTTTTT. Its protein product is CAIRNTRNTGELFF.